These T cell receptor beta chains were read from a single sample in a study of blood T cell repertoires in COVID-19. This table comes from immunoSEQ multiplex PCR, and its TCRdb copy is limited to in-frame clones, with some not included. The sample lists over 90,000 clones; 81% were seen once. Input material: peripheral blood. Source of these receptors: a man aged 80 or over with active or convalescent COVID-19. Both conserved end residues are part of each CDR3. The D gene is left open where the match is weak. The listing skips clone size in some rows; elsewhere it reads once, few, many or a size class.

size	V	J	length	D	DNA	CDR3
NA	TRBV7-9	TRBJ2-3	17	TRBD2	TGTGCCAGCAGATTTCCCGGACTAGCGGGGGGGGCAGATACGCAGTATTTT	CASRFPGLAGGADTQYF
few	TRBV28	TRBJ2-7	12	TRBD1	TGTGCCAGCAGGGGTGACAGGGACGAGCAGTACTTC	CASRGDRDEQYF
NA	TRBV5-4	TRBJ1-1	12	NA	TGTGCCAGCAGCCACCCGGGGGCTGAAGCTTTCTTT	CASSHPGAEAFF
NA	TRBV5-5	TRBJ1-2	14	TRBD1	TGTGCCAGCAGCTTGGCAGGGACAGGGAATGGCTACACCTTC	CASSLAGTGNGYTF
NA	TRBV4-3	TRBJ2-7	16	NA	TGCGCCAGCAGCCAAGTAGCCATAGGTATATCCTACGAGCAGTACTTC	CASSQVAIGISYEQYF
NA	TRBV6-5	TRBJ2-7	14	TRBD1	TGTGCCAGCAGAGAGACAGGGGGCCCCTACGAGCAGTACTTC	CASRETGGPYEQYF
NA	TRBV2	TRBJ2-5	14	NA	TGTGCCAGCGGCGCCCCGGGAGTGGAAGAGACCCAGTACTTC	CASGAPGVEETQYF
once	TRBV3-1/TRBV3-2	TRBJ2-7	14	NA	TGTGCCAGCAGCCAAGATACGCAGGCCTACGAGCAGTACTTC	CASSQDTQAYEQYF
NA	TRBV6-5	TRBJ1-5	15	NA	TGTGCCAGCAGCAGCGGACCGAATGGCAATCAGCCCCAGCATTTT	CASSSGPNGNQPQHF
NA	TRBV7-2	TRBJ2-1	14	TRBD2	TGTGCCAGCAGCCCCCAGGGACTAGACAATGAGCAGTTCTTC	CASSPQGLDNEQFF
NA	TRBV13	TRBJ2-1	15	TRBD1	TGTGCCAGCAGCTTGGTCGACAGGGCCTACAATGAGCAGTTCTTC	CASSLVDRAYNEQFF
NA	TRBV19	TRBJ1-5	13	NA	TGTGCCAGTACCTTCGGAGGTCATCAGCCCCAGCATTTT	CASTFGGHQPQHF
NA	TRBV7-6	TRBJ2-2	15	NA	TGTGCCAGCAGCTTGGCGGGGCCGGGGACCGGGGAGCTGTTTTTT	CASSLAGPGTGELFF
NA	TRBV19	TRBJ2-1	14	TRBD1	TGTGCCAGTAGTATCGACAGGGAAGGCAATGAGCAGTTCTTC	CASSIDREGNEQFF
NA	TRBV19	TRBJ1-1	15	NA	TGTGCCAGTAGTACCGACGCGACAGGGAACACTGAAGCTTTCTTT	CASSTDATGNTEAFF
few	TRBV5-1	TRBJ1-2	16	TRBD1	TGCGCCAGCAGCCAGACCGGGACAGGGGTTCCCTATGGCTACACCTTC	CASSQTGTGVPYGYTF
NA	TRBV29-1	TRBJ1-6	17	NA	TGCAGCGTTGGGAGCCAGCGTTGGAGCTCCTATAATTCACCCCTCCACTTT	CSVGSQRWSSYNSPLHF
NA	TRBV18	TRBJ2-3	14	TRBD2	TGTGCCAGCTCACCTCTAGCGGTCACAGATACGCAGTATTTT	CASSPLAVTDTQYF
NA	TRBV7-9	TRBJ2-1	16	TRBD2	TGTGCCAGCAGCTTCACCGGACTAGCGGACTACAATGAGCAGTTCTTC	CASSFTGLADYNEQFF
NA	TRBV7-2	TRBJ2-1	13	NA	TGTGCCAGCAGCCGAAGGACAGACAATGAGCAGTTCTTC	CASSRRTDNEQFF
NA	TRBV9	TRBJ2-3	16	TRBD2	TGTGCCAGCAGCGTAATGCGGGGGGGATCCACAGATACGCAGTATTTT	CASSVMRGGSTDTQYF
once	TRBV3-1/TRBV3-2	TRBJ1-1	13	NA	TGTGCCAGCAGCCAGGGGCGAGACACTGAAGCTTTCTTT	CASSQGRDTEAFF
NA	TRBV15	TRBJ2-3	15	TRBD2	TGTGCCACCAGCACCCGAGCGGGGGGGCAGGATACGCAGTATTTT	CATSTRAGGQDTQYF
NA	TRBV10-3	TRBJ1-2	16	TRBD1	TGTGCCATCAGTGAGAACCCGGGACAGGGGGTCCGGGGCTACACCTTC	CAISENPGQGVRGYTF
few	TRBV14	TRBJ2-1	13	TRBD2	TGTGCCAGCAGCTCGGGACTACCCACTTCGCAGTTCTTC	CASSSGLPTSQFF
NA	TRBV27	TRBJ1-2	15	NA	TGTGCCAGCAGTTTACAGCCAGGGGCTAACTATGGCTACACCTTC	CASSLQPGANYGYTF
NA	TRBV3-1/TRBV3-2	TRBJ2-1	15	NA	TGTGCCAGCAGCCCCCACGAGGCCAGCAACAATGAGCAGTTCTTC	CASSPHEASNNEQFF
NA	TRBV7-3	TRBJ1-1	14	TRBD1	TGTGCCAGCAGCGGACAGGGTCCCGGCACTGAAGCTTTCTTT	CASSGQGPGTEAFF
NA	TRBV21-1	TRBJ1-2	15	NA	TGTGCCAGCAGCAAAGACCCAGGGCGGAACTATGGCTACACCTTC	CASSKDPGRNYGYTF
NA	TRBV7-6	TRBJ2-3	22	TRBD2	TGTGCCAGCAGCTTAGATCCCCCGGGACTAGCGGGGGGTCCCTCTAGCACAGATACGCAGTATTTT	CASSLDPPGLAGGPSSTDTQYF
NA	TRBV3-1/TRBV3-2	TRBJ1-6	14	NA	TGTGCCAGCAGTCACAGTTTTTCAAGTTCACCCCTCCACTTT	CASSHSFSSSPLHF
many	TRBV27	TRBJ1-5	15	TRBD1	TGTGCCAGCAGTCTGGGACAGGCTTTAAATCAGCCCCAGCATTTT	CASSLGQALNQPQHF
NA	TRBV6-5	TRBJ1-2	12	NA	TGTGCCAGCACTGGACAGAACTATGGCTACACCTTC	CASTGQNYGYTF
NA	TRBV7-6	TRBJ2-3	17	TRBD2	TGTGCCAGCAGCCCAGGACTAGCGGGGAGCAGCACAGATACGCAGTATTTT	CASSPGLAGSSTDTQYF
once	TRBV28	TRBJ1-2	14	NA	TGTGCCAGCACCACTCCTGGGCAGCTCTATGGCTACACCTTC	CASTTPGQLYGYTF
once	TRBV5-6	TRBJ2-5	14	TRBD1	TGTGCCAGCAGTTCTACAGGGGGCGGGGAGACCCAGTACTTC	CASSSTGGGETQYF
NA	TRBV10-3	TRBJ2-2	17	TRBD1	TGTGCCATCACGGACAGGGATTCATTTACGAACACCGGGGAGCTGTTTTTT	CAITDRDSFTNTGELFF
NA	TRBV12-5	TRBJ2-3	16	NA	TGTGCTAGTGGTTCCTCCGGGACGGCGGGGCCAGATACGCAGTATTTT	CASGSSGTAGPDTQYF
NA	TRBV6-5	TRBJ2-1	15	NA	TGTGCCAGCAGTCCAGACAGGGCGGGATACAATGAGCAGTTCTTC	CASSPDRAGYNEQFF
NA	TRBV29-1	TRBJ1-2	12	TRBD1	TGCAGCGCCACAACAGGGGGCGATGGCTACACCTTC	CSATTGGDGYTF
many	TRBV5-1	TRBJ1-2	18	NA	TGCGCCAGCGGATCCCCGAGCCGGCCAGGGCTTAAATTTTATGGCTACACCTTC	CASGSPSRPGLKFYGYTF
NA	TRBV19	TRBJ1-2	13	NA	TGTGCCAGTAAAGGGGAGGGCCTATATGGCTACACCTTC	CASKGEGLYGYTF
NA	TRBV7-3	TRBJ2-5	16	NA	TGTGCCAGCAGCTCGAGACCCACAGCTATCCAAGAGACCCAGTACTTC	CASSSRPTAIQETQYF
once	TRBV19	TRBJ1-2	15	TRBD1	TGTGCCAGTAGGGCCGCCGGGACAGGGCAGGCTGGCTACACCTTC	CASRAAGTGQAGYTF
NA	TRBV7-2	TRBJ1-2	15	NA	TGTGCCAGCAGCTTAGTTCGGAATTCCGGGGATGGCTACACCTTC	CASSLVRNSGDGYTF
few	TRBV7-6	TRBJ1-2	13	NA	TGTGCCAGCAGCTTAGCGGCCAATTATGGCTACACCTTC	CASSLAANYGYTF
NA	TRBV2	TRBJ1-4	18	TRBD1	TGTGCCAGCAGGGCAGGGGGCATATCCCCGTCTCCTAATGAAAAACTGTTTTTT	CASRAGGISPSPNEKLFF
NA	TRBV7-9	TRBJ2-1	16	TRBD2	TGTGCCAGCAGCTTCTCGGCTAGCGGGGGAGGAAATGAGCAGTTCTTC	CASSFSASGGGNEQFF
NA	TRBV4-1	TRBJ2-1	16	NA	TGCGCCAGCAGCCAAGTTAACCTAGTGTCTTACAATGAGCAGTTCTTC	CASSQVNLVSYNEQFF
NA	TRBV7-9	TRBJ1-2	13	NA	TGTGCCAGCAGCTTAGCGGCTGGGGGCGGCTACACCTTC	CASSLAAGGGYTF